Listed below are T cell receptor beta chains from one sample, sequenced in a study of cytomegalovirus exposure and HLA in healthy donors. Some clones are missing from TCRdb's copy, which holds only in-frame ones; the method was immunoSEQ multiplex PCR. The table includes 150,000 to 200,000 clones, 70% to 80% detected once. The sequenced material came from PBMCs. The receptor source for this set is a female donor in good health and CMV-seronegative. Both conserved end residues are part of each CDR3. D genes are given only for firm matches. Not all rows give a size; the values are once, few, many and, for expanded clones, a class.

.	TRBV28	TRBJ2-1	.	TGTGCCAGCTATCCAAGAGGCTTCAATGAGCAGTTCTTC	CASYPRGFNEQFF
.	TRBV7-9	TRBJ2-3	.	TGTGCCAGCAGCTTCGCACAGGGAGTGTCAAATACGCAGTATTTT	CASSFAQGVSNTQYF
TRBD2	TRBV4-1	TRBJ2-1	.	TGCGCCAGCAGCCAGGAGAGCGGGGGGGAAATCTACAATGAGCAGTTCTTC	CASSQESGGEIYNEQFF
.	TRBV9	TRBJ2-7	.	TGTGCCAGCAGCTTAATGAGAGGGATCTACGAGCAGTACTTC	CASSLMRGIYEQYF
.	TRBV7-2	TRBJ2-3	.	TGTGCCAGCAGCCCTTTTTACACAGATACGCAGTATTTT	CASSPFYTDTQYF
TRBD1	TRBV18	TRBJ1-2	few	TGTGCCAGCTCACTATGGACAGGGGATGGGGCTAACTATGGCTACACCTTC	CASSLWTGDGANYGYTF
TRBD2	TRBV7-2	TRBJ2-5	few	TGTGCCAGCAGCCCCCGTCGGGGGGGGGAGACCCAGTACTTC	CASSPRRGGETQYF
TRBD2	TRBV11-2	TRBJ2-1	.	TGTGCCAGCAGCACAATCGGCGGGAGCTCCTACAATGAGCAGTTCTTC	CASSTIGGSSYNEQFF
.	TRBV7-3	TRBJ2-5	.	TGTGCCAGCAGCTACCGGGGTGCTGAGACCCAGTACTTC	CASSYRGAETQYF
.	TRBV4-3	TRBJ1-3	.	TGCGCCAGCAGCCAGGAGGGGCCTGGAAACACCATATATTTT	CASSQEGPGNTIYF
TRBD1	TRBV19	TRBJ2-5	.	TGTGCCAGTAGCACGCCGGGACAGAGTAGAGAGACCCAGTACTTC	CASSTPGQSRETQYF
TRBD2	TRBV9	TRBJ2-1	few	TGTGCCAGCAGCGGCCGCGAGCGGGGGGCGTCTGAGCAGTTCTTC	CASSGRERGASEQFF
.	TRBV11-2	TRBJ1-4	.	TGTGCCAGCAGCTTAGAGCCCAGGGTAGAACTGTTTTTT	CASSLEPRVELFF
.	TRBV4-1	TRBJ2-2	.	TGCGCCAGCAGCCAAGAGAGCTACACCGGGGAGCTGTTTTTT	CASSQESYTGELFF
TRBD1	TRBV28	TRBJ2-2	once	TGTGCCAGCAGTTTATGGACGGACAGGGGGCGCGGCGGGGAGCTGTTTTTT	CASSLWTDRGRGGELFF
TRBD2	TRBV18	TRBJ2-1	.	TGTGCCAGCTCACTACGGACTAGCGGGATAAGCAATGAGCAGTTCTTC	CASSLRTSGISNEQFF
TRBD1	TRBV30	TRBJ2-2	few	TGTGCCTGGAGTGTACAGGGGACCGGGGAGCTGTTTTTT	CAWSVQGTGELFF
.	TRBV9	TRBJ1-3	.	TGTGCCAGCAGCGCACCAGGGGCCACCATATATTTT	CASSAPGATIYF
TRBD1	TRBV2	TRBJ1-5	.	TGTGCCAGCAGGGAACAGGGGGTTAACAATCAGCCCCAGCATTTT	CASREQGVNNQPQHF
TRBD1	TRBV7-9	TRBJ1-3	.	TGTGCCAGCAGCGTTTCGGGACAGTCTGGAAACACCATATATTTT	CASSVSGQSGNTIYF
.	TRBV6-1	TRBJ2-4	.	TGTGCCAGCAGTGCCCCTACCCTTCAGTACTTC	CASSAPTLQYF
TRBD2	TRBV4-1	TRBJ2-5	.	TGCGCCAGCAGCTCGTACACCGGACTAGCGGAGAGCCAAGAGACCCAGTACTTC	CASSSYTGLAESQETQYF
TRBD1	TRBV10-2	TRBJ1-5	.	TGCGCCAGCGCGGGACAGGGAGGTCAGCCCCAGCATTTT	CASAGQGGQPQHF
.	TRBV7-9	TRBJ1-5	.	TGTGCCAGCGCCAGATTCTCTTCGACCGGGACACAGAATCAGCCCCAGCATTTT	CASARFSSTGTQNQPQHF
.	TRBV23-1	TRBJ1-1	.	TGCGCCAGCAGTCATCAAAACACTGAAGCTTTCTTT	CASSHQNTEAFF
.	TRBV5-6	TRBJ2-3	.	TGTGCCAGCAGCTCTTGGCGGGTCCATAGCACAGATACGCAGTATTTT	CASSSWRVHSTDTQYF
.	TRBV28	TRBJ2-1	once	TGTGCCAGCAGTTTGCGCGGAGCACACAATGAGCAGTTCTTC	CASSLRGAHNEQFF
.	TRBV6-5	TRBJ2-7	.	TGTGCCAGCAGTTACGTAGGGGCCGAGCAGTACTTC	CASSYVGAEQYF
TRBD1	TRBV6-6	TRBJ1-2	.	TGTGCCAGCAGTGACTCGGGACAGTCGAGCTATGGCTACACCTTC	CASSDSGQSSYGYTF
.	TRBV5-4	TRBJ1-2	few	TGTGCCAGCAGCTGGGGCAGCCTGGCCTATGGCTACACCTTC	CASSWGSLAYGYTF
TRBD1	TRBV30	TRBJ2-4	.	TGTGCCTGGAGTCCGGGACAGGGAAACATTCAGTACTTC	CAWSPGQGNIQYF
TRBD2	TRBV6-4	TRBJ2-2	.	TGTGCCAGCGGGACTAGCGCGAACACCGGGGAGCTGTTTTTT	CASGTSANTGELFF
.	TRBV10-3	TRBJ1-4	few	TGTGCCATCAGCAACGGCCGGGGGGAAAAACTGTTTTTT	CAISNGRGEKLFF
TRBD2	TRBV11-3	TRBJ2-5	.	TGTGCCAGCAGCCCGGGACTAGCGTTACAAGAGACCCAGTACTTC	CASSPGLALQETQYF
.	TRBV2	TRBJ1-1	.	TGTGCCAGTGGACTCGCAGGGGCTCGGTCTTTCTTT	CASGLAGARSFF
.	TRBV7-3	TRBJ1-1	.	TGTGCCAGCAGCCGGGACTTGAACACTGAAGCTTTCTTT	CASSRDLNTEAFF
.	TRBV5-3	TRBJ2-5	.	TGTGCCAGAAGCTTGGCGGGGTCACACGAAGAGACCCAGTACTTC	CARSLAGSHEETQYF
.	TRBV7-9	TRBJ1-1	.	TGTGCCAGCAGATTCCTACTAGGGGAGGGCACTGAAGCTTTCTTT	CASRFLLGEGTEAFF
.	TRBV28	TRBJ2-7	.	TGTGCCAGCAGTTTAGAGGCCAAATACCCCTACGAGCAGTACTTC	CASSLEAKYPYEQYF
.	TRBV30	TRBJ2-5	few	TGTGCCTGGAGTGAATTAACTAGTCCGAAGACCCAGTACTTC	CAWSELTSPKTQYF
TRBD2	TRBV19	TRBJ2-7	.	TGTGCCAGTAGTATTGGACTAGCGGGGACCTACGAGCAGTACTTC	CASSIGLAGTYEQYF
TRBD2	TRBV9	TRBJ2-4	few	TGTGCCAGCAGCGTAGGGCTAGCGGGAGGGCCTCAGGACATTCAGTACTTC	CASSVGLAGGPQDIQYF
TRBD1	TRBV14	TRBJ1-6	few	TGTGCCAGCAGCCGAGGGACAGGCTTTGGCAATTCACCCCTCCACTTT	CASSRGTGFGNSPLHF
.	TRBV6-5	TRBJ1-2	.	TGTGCCAGCAGTCCTATTGACATCCTGAGCTATGGCTACACCTTC	CASSPIDILSYGYTF
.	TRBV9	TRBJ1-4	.	TGTGCCAGCAGCGTAGAGAGGGCTAATGAAAAACTGTTTTTT	CASSVERANEKLFF
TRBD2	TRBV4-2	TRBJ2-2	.	TGTGCCAGCAGCCAAGGAGGGCCGGGACTAGCGGGAAACAGGGAGCTGTTTTTT	CASSQGGPGLAGNRELFF
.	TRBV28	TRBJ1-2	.	TGTGCCAGCAGTCCCCCCGGACAGCCTAACTATGGCTACACCTTC	CASSPPGQPNYGYTF
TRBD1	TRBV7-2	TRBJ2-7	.	TGTGCCAGCAGTTTCCGGGACAGGAGCTCCTACGAGCAGTACTTC	CASSFRDRSSYEQYF
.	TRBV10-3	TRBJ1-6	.	TGTGCCATCAGTGAGTCAAAGCAGGTGGTCCAAGGTTCACCCCTCCACTTT	CAISESKQVVQGSPLHF
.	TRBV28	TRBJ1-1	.	TGTGCCAGCAGTCTCCACACAGGGAACACTGAAGCTTTCTTT	CASSLHTGNTEAFF
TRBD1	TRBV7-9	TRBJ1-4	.	TGTGCCAGCAGCTTACTTGGCCTACAGGGGAAACTGTTTTTT	CASSLLGLQGKLFF
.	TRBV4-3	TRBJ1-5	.	TGCGCCAGCAGCCAAAACAGGGTTAGGCAGCCCCAGCATTTT	CASSQNRVRQPQHF
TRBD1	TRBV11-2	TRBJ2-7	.	TGTGCCAGCAGCTTAGTAGGGGGCACCGGGACAAACTACGAGCAGTACTTC	CASSLVGGTGTNYEQYF
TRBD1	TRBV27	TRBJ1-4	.	TGTGCCAGCAGTTTATTGACAGGGGGTAGTGAAAAACTGTTTTTT	CASSLLTGGSEKLFF
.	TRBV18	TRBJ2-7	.	TGTGCCAGCTCCCCGGGTCTCGGATACGAGCAGTACTTC	CASSPGLGYEQYF
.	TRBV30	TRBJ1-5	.	TGTGCCTGGATACAAATGCCCCAGCATTTT	CAWIQMPQHF
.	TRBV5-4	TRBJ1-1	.	TGTGCCAGCAGCTTCAGCGCAGGGAGGAGGTCTGAAGCTTTCTTT	CASSFSAGRRSEAFF